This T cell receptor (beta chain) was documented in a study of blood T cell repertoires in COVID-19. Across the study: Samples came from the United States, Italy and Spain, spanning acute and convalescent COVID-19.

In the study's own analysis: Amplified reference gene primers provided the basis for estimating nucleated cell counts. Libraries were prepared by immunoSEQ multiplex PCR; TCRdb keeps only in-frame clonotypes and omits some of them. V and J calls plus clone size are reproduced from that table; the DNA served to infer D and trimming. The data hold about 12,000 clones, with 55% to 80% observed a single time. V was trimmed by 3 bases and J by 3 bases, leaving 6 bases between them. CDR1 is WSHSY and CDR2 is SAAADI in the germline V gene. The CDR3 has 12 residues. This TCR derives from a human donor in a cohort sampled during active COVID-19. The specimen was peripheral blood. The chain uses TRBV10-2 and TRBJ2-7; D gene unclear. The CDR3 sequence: CASSDRFYEQYF. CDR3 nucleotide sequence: TGCGCCAGCAGTGACAGGTTCTACGAGCAGTACTTC.